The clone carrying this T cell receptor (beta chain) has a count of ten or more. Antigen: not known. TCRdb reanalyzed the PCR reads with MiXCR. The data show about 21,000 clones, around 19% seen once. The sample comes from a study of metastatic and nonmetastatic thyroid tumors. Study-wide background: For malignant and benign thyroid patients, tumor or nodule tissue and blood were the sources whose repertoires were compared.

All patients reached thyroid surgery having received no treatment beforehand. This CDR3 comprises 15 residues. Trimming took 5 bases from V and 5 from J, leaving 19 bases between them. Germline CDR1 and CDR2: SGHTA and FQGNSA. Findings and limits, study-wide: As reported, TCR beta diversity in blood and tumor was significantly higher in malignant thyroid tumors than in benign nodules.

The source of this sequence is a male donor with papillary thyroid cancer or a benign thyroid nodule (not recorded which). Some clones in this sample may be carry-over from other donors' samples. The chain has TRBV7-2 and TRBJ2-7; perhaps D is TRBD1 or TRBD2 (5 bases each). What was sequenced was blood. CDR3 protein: CASSPLGTVSNEQYF. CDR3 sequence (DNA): TGTGCCAGCAGCCCTCTCGGGACGGTCTCGAACGAGCAGTACTTC. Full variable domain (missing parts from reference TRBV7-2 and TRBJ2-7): GAGVSQSPSNKVTEKGKDVELRCDPISGHTALYWYRQSLGQGLEFLIYFQGNSAPDKSGLPSDRFSAERTGGSVSTLTIQRTQQEDSAVYLCASSPLGTVSNEQYFGPGTRLTVT.